This TCR beta chain originates from a study of T cells in Graves' hyperthyroidism and ophthalmopathy (dated by TCRdb to the late 2010s). Looking at the study overall: Peripheral blood samples were taken at initial diagnosis, before any treatment was given. After sampling, hyperthyroidism patients received methimazole starting at 30 mg daily, and ophthalmopathy patients received high-dose intravenous methylprednisolone. Prospective prediction of ophthalmopathy was tested in an independent validation cohort consisting of about 20 hyperthyroidism patients and approximately 16 patients who later progressed to ophthalmopathy. According to the paper, TCR Vbeta CDR3 sequencing was carried out on 135 peripheral blood samples, which came from under 50 ophthalmopathy, around 74 hyperthyroidism and about 17 progressor patients. In addition, the study compared T-cell repertoires in thyroid tissue and in blood from about 6 Graves' hyperthyroidism patients. To identify distinguishing TCR V-J signatures, a discovery cohort of 90 to 100 patients was used, comprising 43 with Graves' ophthalmopathy and under 60 with stable Graves' hyperthyroidism. The roughly 100 discovery patients were randomly divided into training and test sets at a 7:3 ratio.

Broad study findings and their caveats: In cross-validation, a model built on a 13 V-J signature told ophthalmopathy apart from stable hyperthyroidism with approximately 91% sensitivity and approximately 84% specificity, and in testing the same model reached 80%/75%. In validation, the model predicted progression to ophthalmopathy with about 71% sensitivity and over 72% specificity, a median of roughly seven months before onset. Most expanded thyroid clonotypes (frequency above 0.001) were also detected in blood, a finding suggesting that blood repertoires may reflect thyroid immune responses. No statistical method was used to set the sample size in advance, and investigators knew the group allocation.

The germline V gene gives CDR1 as MNHNS and CDR2 as SASEGT. CDR3 length: 13 amino acids, cysteine to phenylalanine. Kept here is only the CDR3 DNA, which spans 39 bases and is read in frame from base 1. V lost 8 bases and J lost 1 base; the stretch between them is 11 bases long. In the ophthalmopathy patients, disease was moderately to severely active, with a Clinical Activity Score of 3 or more, a NOSPECS grade of 4 or more, and a duration of less than 3 months. Patients with uncontrolled infections, other autoimmune diseases, pregnancy or lactation were excluded. Diagnoses were based on clinical symptoms, serum thyroxine and TRAb, thyroid ultrasound and orbital computed tomography. PBMCs were separated from roughly 10 ml of fresh peripheral blood using Ficoll-Paque density gradient centrifugation. Total RNA was extracted with Trizol reagent, and quality was checked on an Agilent 2100 Bioanalyzer.

TCR beta CDR3 regions were amplified from RNA transcripts. The first round of RT-PCR for the TCR CDR3 was performed with the HTBI primer set and the Qiagen OneStep RT-PCR kit. A second multiplex PCR round built the libraries, followed by size selection and purification. Sequencing of the libraries was done on an Illumina HiSeq2000 using paired-end 100 bp reads. The original methods were these. Raw data were processed with SOAPnuke, discarding reads with adapters, uncalled bases, mean Phred below 15, or no exact constant-primer or identifier match. High-quality paired reads were merged using COPE v1.2.5, and each unique nucleotide sequence was defined as a clonotype. MiTCR v1.1 was used to align the clonotypes against IMGT TRBV, TRBD and TRBJ reference segments. The analysis included only V-J combinations with a frequency above 0.0001, which together covered more than 98% of the repertoires. The TCS score was defined as F50 (clonal expansion) divided by E x V (chaos), with BLOSUM62-based TCRdist calculated between CDR3 peptides within each V-J. Welch's t-statistics and random forest reduced 514 V-J features to 13, which were used in a naive Bayes classifier (R e1071). The public reads were reprocessed in TCRdb via fastp at Q25 and MiXCR, keeping in-frame beta chains. Each entry merges the rows of one CDR3 protein and shows their most common DNA and genes. The V and J calls reflect TCRdb's pipeline rather than the authors' work. Across this sample there are a few hundred thousand distinct CDR3 sequences, with roughly 15% seen only once. Together, the top ten hold 34% of the sample.

In the case of this clonotype: Its specific antigen is unknown. Base qualities are not at hand, and no much larger clone is one base apart.

This clonotype was sampled from a woman aged 40 to 50 with Graves' ophthalmopathy. The specimen was blood. The sequence links TRBV6-1 to TRBJ2-5; the D call is possibly TRBD1 or TRBD2, each sharing 5 bases. The DNA reads TGTGCCAGCTTTTCCGGGACCCAAGAGACCCAGTACTTC. Its product reads: CASFSGTQETQYF.